These 29 T cell receptor beta chains share one sample of origin, sequenced in a study of T-cell memory formation after mild COVID-19. TCRdb re-called the 5' RACE reads with MiXCR, one entry per CDR3 protein. The table includes 400,000 to 500,000 distinct CDR3 sequences, more than 15% detected once. Sequencing input: PBMCs or a T cell subset sorted from them (not recorded which). Receptors originate from a young man who had mild COVID-19 (a few samples of this study predate the infection). Cell type and time point are not known.

This chain connects TRBV20-1 to TRBJ2-3; D unresolved. This CDR3 has 14 amino acids. Per the germline V gene, CDR1 is DFQATT and CDR2 is SNEGSKA (reference sequence). Trimming removed 2 bases at V and 2 bases at J, with 11 bases between. The CDR3 sequence: CSARLVSATDTQYF. CDR3 bases: TGCAGTGCTAGACTAGTCTCCGCCACAGATACGCAGTATTTT.

This clonotype occurred a few times. The chain recombines TRBV3-1 with TRBJ1-2, with TRBD1 identical over 7 bases. This CDR3 has 14 residues. Germline values: CDR1 LGHDT, CDR2 YNNKEL (reference sequence). V shed 0 bases, J shed 8 bases, and the junction held 6 bases outside the gene matches. Written as DNA, the CDR3 is TGTGCCAGCAGCCAAGATAGCTACAGGGGCGGCTACACCTTC. This gives the protein CASSQDSYRGGYTF.

This clonotype was picked up a small number of times. This rearrangement joins TRBV5-1 to TRBJ2-1; D possibly corresponds to TRBD1 (5 bases). The germline gives CDR1 SGHRS, CDR2 YFSETQ. V dropped 7 bases and J dropped 4 bases, with 12 bases sitting between them. CDR3 size: 13 residues. The CDR3 DNA follows: TGCGCCAGCCATCCGGACACTTACAATGAGCAGTTCTTC. As protein: CASHPDTYNEQFF.

This clonotype has only one observation. This chain links TRBV15 with TRBJ1-2; the D is unclear. V dropped 0 bases and J dropped 4 bases, with 12 bases sitting between them. CDR3 size: 15 residues. From germline, CDR1 is LNHNV and CDR2 YYDKDF (reference sequence). CDR3 in amino acids: CATSRDTESFYGYTF. The CDR3 nucleotides are TGTGCCACCAGCAGAGATACAGAGTCTTTCTATGGCTACACCTTC.

The chain links TRBV4-2 to TRBJ2-1; 11 bases map to TRBD2. V trimming: 1 base; J trimming: 1 base; junction bases outside the gene matches: 6. From germline, CDR1 is LGHNA and CDR2 YNFKEQ. The CDR3 runs to 18 residues. CDR3: CASSQASLAGGSYNEQFF. The CDR3 DNA sequence: TGTGCCAGCAGCCAAGCCTCCTTAGCGGGGGGGTCCTACAATGAGCAGTTCTTC.

This clonotype was seen a few times. This chain links TRBV5-4 with TRBJ2-1; the match to TRBD1 covers 8 bases. V trimming: 7 bases; J trimming: 8 bases; junction bases outside the gene matches: 8. The CDR3 is made up of 13 amino acids. CDR1 SGHNT and CDR2 YYREEE come from the germline V gene (reference sequence). The CDR3 here is CASGQGQRDEQFF. The CDR3 coding sequence is TGTGCCAGCGGACAGGGCCAACGCGATGAGCAGTTCTTC. The full variable domain, completed using reference TRBV5-4 and TRBJ2-1, is ETGVTQSPTHLIKTRGQQVTLRCSSQSGHNTVSWYQQALGQGPQFIFQYYREEENGRGNFPPRFSGLQFPNYSSELNVNALELDDSALYLCASGQGQRDEQFFGPGTRLTVL.

The chain joins TRBV28 to TRBJ2-1; tentative D call: TRBD1 (5 bases). CDR3 length: 17 amino acids. Trimming took 5 bases from V and 4 from J, leaving 21 bases between them. CDR1 and CDR2 from the germline V gene are MDHEN and SYDVKM. CDR3 in DNA: TGTGCCAGCAGTAAAGACCCGCCAGTGGGGCCTTACAATGAGCAGTTCTTC. It codes for CASSKDPPVGPYNEQFF.

The chain couples TRBV12-3 or TRBV12-4 to TRBJ2-7, with D maybe TRBD2 (6 bases). With 4 bases removed from V and 12 bases from J, the gap between germline ends came to 22 bases. This CDR3 is built from 14 residues. The CDR3 protein is CASSSWTEGYELYF. DNA of the CDR3: TGTGCCAGCAGTTCCTGGACGGAGGGCTACGAGTTGTACTTC.

This clonotype was observed many times. V usage is TRBV12-3 or TRBV12-4 and J usage is TRBJ2-1; 11 bases are shared with TRBD2. The V segment lost 3 bases and the J segment 0 bases; nucleotides outside the gene matches: 7. The CDR3 is made up of 18 amino acids. The CDR3 nucleotides read TGTGCCAGCAGTTTTAGGCTAGCGGGGGGTCACTCCTACAATGAGCAGTTCTTC. As protein: CASSFRLAGGHSYNEQFF.

This rearrangement joins TRBV19 to TRBJ1-5; D ambiguous. The ends were cut back, 6 bases at V and 6 bases at J, with 15 bases in the middle. CDR3 length equals 14 residues. CDR1 is LNHDA and CDR2 is SQIVND in the germline V gene (reference sequence). The CDR3 is CASSPAAVSQPQHF. As DNA, the CDR3 is TGTGCCAGTAGCCCGGCCGCCGTAAGTCAGCCCCAGCATTTT.

The CDR3 reads CASTDRDIQYF. The CDR3 DNA is TGTGCCAGCACCGACAGGGACATTCAGTACTTC. The rearrangement joins TRBV11-2 to TRBJ2-4, with 7 bases lining up with TRBD1. This CDR3 region has 11 residues. V dropped 7 bases and J dropped 8; count of bases not matched to a gene: 2. Germline CDR1 is SGHAT and CDR2 is FQNNGV. Variable domain in full (rest from reference TRBV11-2 and TRBJ2-4): EAGVAQSPRYKIIEKRQSVAFWCNPISGHATLYWYQQILGQGPKLLIQFQNNGVVDDSQLPKDRFSAERLKGVDSTLKIQPAKLEDSAVYLCASTDRDIQYFGAGTRLSVL.

This clonotype was counted only a few times. The V and J genes are TRBV18 and TRBJ2-2, with D hard to call. Between the trimmed V and J ends, which lost 8 bases and 1 base, there was a span of 14 bases. This CDR3 is built from 15 residues. CDR1 and CDR2 from the germline V gene are KGHSH and LQKENI. In nucleotides, the CDR3 is TGTGCCAGCCACCTTCGGGCTTTGAACACCGGGGAGCTGTTTTTT. Translation gives CASHLRALNTGELFF. Supplemented by reference TRBV18 and TRBJ2-2, the full variable domain reads NAGVMQNPRHLVRRRGQEARLRCSPMKGHSHVYWYRQLPEEGLKFMVYLQKENIIDESGMPKERFSAEFPKEGPSILRIQQVVRGDSAAYFCASHLRALNTGELFFGEGSRLTVL.

This chain connects TRBV7-8 to TRBJ1-2, with D unclear. Per germline, CDR1 SGHVS and CDR2 FQNEAQ. CDR3 length: 15 residues. V was clipped by 0 bases and J by 10 bases, with 18 bases between them. This CDR3 is CASSLAVHPGNDYTF. The CDR3 nucleotides are TGTGCCAGCAGCTTAGCAGTACACCCGGGTAATGACTACACCTTC. Using reference TRBV7-8 and TRBJ1-2 for the parts outside the CDR3, the full variable domain is GAGVSQSPRYKVAKRGQDVALRCDPISGHVSLFWYQQALGQGPEFLTYFQNEAQLDKSGLPSDRFFAERPEGSVSTLKIQRTQQEDSAVYLCASSLAVHPGNDYTFGSGTRLTVV.

The rearrangement uses TRBV7-9 and TRBJ1-2; D is perhaps TRBD1 (5 bases). CDR1 is SEHNR, CDR2 FQNEAQ, per germline (reference sequence). The CDR3 contains 15 residues. V shed 3 bases and J shed 3 bases, with 14 bases lying between them. This chain's CDR3 is CASSFHYGGDYGYTF. The CDR3 coding sequence is TGTGCCAGCAGCTTCCATTATGGAGGGGACTATGGCTACACCTTC.

The rearrangement uses TRBV5-1 and TRBJ2-1; D might be TRBD1 or TRBD2, each matching 6 bases. CDR1 and CDR2 from the germline V gene are SGHRS and YFSETQ. This CDR3 is built from 15 residues. The germline V and J ends were trimmed by 5 bases and 8 bases, with 20 bases remaining between them. CDR3 amino acids: CASRNGGLGSDEQFF. CDR3 nucleotide sequence: TGCGCCAGCAGGAACGGGGGCTTAGGTAGCGATGAGCAGTTCTTC.

This clonotype was observed many times. The gene calls are TRBV5-1 and TRBJ1-6; 8 bases are a match to TRBD1. The CDR3 is 15 residues long. The ends lost 4 bases at V and 7 bases at J; junction bases unmatched: 7. The germline V gene has CDR1 SGHRS and CDR2 YFSETQ. DNA for the CDR3: TGCGCCAGCAGCCAGTTCGACAGGGGAAATTCACCCCTCCACTTT. Its protein product is CASSQFDRGNSPLHF.

This rearrangement joins TRBV19 to TRBJ2-2; tentatively, D is TRBD1 (5 bases). The CDR3 spans 14 residues. Germline V gene data show CDR1 as LNHDA and CDR2 as SQIVND (reference sequence). Trimming took off 5 bases at V and 7 bases at J, with 14 bases between the two ends. Written as DNA, the CDR3 is TGTGCCAGTAGTGCACAGGATTTGGACGGGGAGCTGTTTTTT. Its translation: CASSAQDLDGELFF.

A few counts support this clonotype. This chain joins TRBV4-1 and TRBJ2-1; possibly TRBD1 for D (6 bases). The CDR3 extends over 14 amino acids. The V and J ends lost 3 bases and 8 bases respectively, with 14 bases between them. Germline assignment: CDR1 MGHRA and CDR2 YSYEKL. CDR3 DNA: TGCGCCAGCAGCCAGGAACAGGGATGGGATGAGCAGTTCTTC. It is translated as CASSQEQGWDEQFF.

The genes are TRBV29-1 and TRBJ2-3; TRBD1 is a possible D gene (6 bases). This CDR3 spans 13 amino acids. The V end lost 7 bases, the J end lost 0 bases, and 11 bases lay between the germline ends. Germline CDR1 and CDR2: SQVTM and ANQGSEA. The chain's CDR3 is CSGTVTSTDTQYF. CDR3 sequence (DNA): TGCAGCGGGACAGTTACTAGCACAGATACGCAGTATTTT.

This clonotype was seen a handful of times. The chain couples TRBV5-6 to TRBJ2-2; D is undetermined. The CDR3 has 13 residues. Germline CDR1 and CDR2: SGHDT and YYEEEE. Trimming took off 1 base at V and 4 bases at J, with 5 bases between the two ends. CDR3 bases: TGTGCCAGCAGCTTGCATTTCACCGGGGAGCTGTTTTTT. Its translation: CASSLHFTGELFF. Using reference TRBV5-6 and TRBJ2-2 for the parts outside the CDR3, the full variable domain is DAGVTQSPTHLIKTRGQQVTLRCSPKSGHDTVSWYQQALGQGPQFIFQYYEEEERQRGNFPDRFSGHQFPNYSSELNVNALLLGDSALYLCASSLHFTGELFFGEGSRLTVL.

This clonotype was observed a handful of times. The chain couples TRBV7-9 to TRBJ1-6, with D hard to call. The CDR3 spans 14 residues. Deletions cut 3 bases from V and 10 bases from J, with 13 bases between. Germline CDR1 SEHNR, CDR2 FQNEAQ (reference sequence). The CDR3 sequence is CASSLTSLGSPLHF. As DNA, the CDR3 is TGTGCCAGCAGCTTGACCTCCTTGGGGTCACCCCTCCACTTT. The full variable domain, completed using reference TRBV7-9 and TRBJ1-6, is DTGVSQNPRHKITKRGQNVTFRCDPISEHNRLYWYRQTLGQGPEFLTYFQNEAQLEKSRLLSDRFSAERPKGSFSTLEIQRTEQGDSAMYLCASSLTSLGSPLHFGNGTRLTVT.

This clonotype was detected a few times. The rearrangement links TRBV12-3 or TRBV12-4 to TRBJ2-7, with 10 positions matching TRBD1. V lost 5 bases to trimming and J lost 4 bases; unmatched junction nucleotides: 8. CDR3 size: 15 residues. For the CDR3, the DNA is TGTGCCAGCAGTCCCCAGGGGACAGGGGCATACGAGCAGTACTTC. Translating it yields CASSPQGTGAYEQYF.

The V and J genes are TRBV14 and TRBJ1-2; D is unresolved. This CDR3 is 15 amino acids long. CDR1 and CDR2 (germline): SGHDN, FVKESK. The V gene lost 4 bases and the J gene lost 5 bases, with 17 bases spanning the gap. The CDR3 here is CASSPKDPRQYGYTF. CDR3 nucleotide sequence: TGTGCCAGCAGCCCCAAGGACCCCAGGCAGTATGGCTACACCTTC.

The V and J genes are TRBV5-5 and TRBJ1-2; 7 positions match TRBD1. The germline V gene has CDR1 SGHKS and CDR2 YYEKEE (reference sequence). Unmatched junction bases numbered 7, after V lost 4 bases and J lost 4 bases. The CDR3 is 14 amino acids. CDR3 DNA: TGTGCCAGCAGCCCCGCGGCAGGGGGCTATGGCTACACCTTC. Encoded protein: CASSPAAGGYGYTF. Variable domain in full (rest from reference TRBV5-5 and TRBJ1-2): DAGVTQSPTHLIKTRGQQVTLRCSPISGHKSVSWYQQVLGQGPQFIFQYYEKEERGRGNFPDRFSARQFPNYSSELNVNALLLGDSALYLCASSPAAGGYGYTFGSGTRLTVV.

This clonotype was detected only a few times. The V gene is TRBV5-4, the J gene TRBJ2-7, with 7 positions matching TRBD1. This CDR3 region has 14 residues. Trimming removed 4 bases from V and 7 bases from J; junction bases left unmatched: 11. Germline V gene lookup returns CDR1 SGHNT and CDR2 YYREEE (reference sequence). CDR3: CASSVGQTLGEQYF. The CDR3 region has the DNA TGTGCCAGCAGCGTGGGACAGACCTTGGGGGAGCAGTACTTC. The full variable domain, rest sourced from reference TRBV5-4 and TRBJ2-7, is ETGVTQSPTHLIKTRGQQVTLRCSSQSGHNTVSWYQQALGQGPQFIFQYYREEENGRGNFPPRFSGLQFPNYSSELNVNALELDDSALYLCASSVGQTLGEQYFGPGTRLTVT.

The chain employs TRBV12-3 or TRBV12-4 and TRBJ2-3; no clear D gene. Trimming took 6 bases from V and 0 from J, leaving 13 bases between them. The CDR3 has 15 residues. In DNA, the CDR3 is TGTGCCAGCAGACCACCTGGGTCTAGCACAGATACGCAGTATTTT. It codes for CASRPPGSSTDTQYF.

This chain links TRBV28 with TRBJ2-7; 7 bases fit TRBD1. Germline V gives CDR1 MDHEN, CDR2 SYDVKM. CDR3 length equals 15 residues. V was clipped by 3 bases and J by 0 bases; unmatched bases: 5. CDR3 region: CASSLGRDSSYEQYF. The CDR3 nucleotides read TGTGCCAGCAGTTTGGGACGGGACAGCTCCTACGAGCAGTACTTC.

This clonotype was counted a few times. The V gene is TRBV4-1, the J gene TRBJ1-5; the D gene is possibly TRBD1 (6 bases). This CDR3 has 17 residues. The V gene lost 3 bases and the J gene lost 4 bases, with 19 bases spanning the gap. Germline V gene lookup returns CDR1 MGHRA and CDR2 YSYEKL. CDR3 sequence: CASSHHGTGDNNQPQHF. The CDR3, as DNA: TGCGCCAGCAGCCACCATGGGACGGGGGACAATAATCAGCCCCAGCATTTT.

The chain combines TRBV12-3 or TRBV12-4 with TRBJ2-1; a possible D gene is TRBD1 (6 bases). V was trimmed by 10 bases and J by 2 bases, leaving 24 bases between them. This CDR3 has 17 residues. The CDR3 protein is CATYGQFEDSTYNEQFF. In nucleotides, the CDR3 is TGTGCCACCTATGGACAGTTCGAGGACAGCACCTACAATGAGCAGTTCTTC.